A selection of T cell receptor beta chains follows, all from one sample in a study of T cell responses to AZD1222 COVID-19 vaccine. The repertoire was sequenced with immunoSEQ multiplex PCR; TCRdb's copy has only in-frame clones and lacks some. The sample consists of over 100,000 clones, around 87% of them appearing once. The specimen was peripheral blood, collected 28 days after the second AZD1222 dose. Receptor source: an adult who received the AZD1222 COVID-19 vaccine. Both conserved end residues are part of each CDR3.

J: TRBJ2-1
V: TRBV7-8
CDR3: CASSPPGRGYNEQFF

J: TRBJ2-2
V: TRBV4-3
CDR3: CASSQTPAGGRANGELFF

J: TRBJ1-3
V: TRBV2
CDR3: CASMTGISGNTIYF

J: TRBJ1-1
V: TRBV7-9
CDR3: CASSTRESDTEAFF

J: TRBJ2-5
V: TRBV3-1/TRBV3-2
CDR3: CASSQKTSVIQETQYF

J: TRBJ1-4
V: TRBV6-4
CDR3: CAIKIDNRDRDEKLFF

J: TRBJ1-1
V: TRBV11-2
CDR3: CASSLNTNTEAFF

J: TRBJ2-3
V: TRBV29-1
CDR3: CSVRGREPLTDTQYF

J: TRBJ2-3
V: TRBV4-3
CDR3: CASSKGLAGSDTQYF

J: TRBJ2-5
V: TRBV24-1
CDR3: CATSVHEGETQYF

J: TRBJ2-1
V: TRBV9
CDR3: CASSAHNRRTSGRAFVGNEQFF

J: TRBJ2-2
V: TRBV6-5
CDR3: CASRLTPGGTGELFF

J: TRBJ1-6
V: TRBV18
CDR3: CASSPSRADNSPLHF

J: TRBJ2-1
V: TRBV23-1
CDR3: CASSQEFF

J: TRBJ2-7
V: TRBV7-2
CDR3: CASSQGDRRRSEQYF

J: TRBJ2-2
V: TRBV7-3
CDR3: CASSDQSRGRNGELFF

J: TRBJ1-5
V: TRBV6-5
CDR3: CASSTDRSNQPQHF

J: TRBJ1-2
V: TRBV29-1
CDR3: CSVEDRLDPYGYTF

J: TRBJ1-4
V: TRBV3-1/TRBV3-2
CDR3: CASSPHTTGRGEKLFF

J: TRBJ1-5
V: TRBV15
CDR3: CATSRGQGNQPQHF

J: TRBJ2-3
V: TRBV10-3
CDR3: CAISERGTDTQYF

J: TRBJ2-3
V: TRBV29-1
CDR3: CSVDLVTDTQYF

J: TRBJ2-3
V: TRBV7-6
CDR3: CASSRTRRTGSTDTQYF

J: TRBJ1-4
V: TRBV30
CDR3: CAWKVSHNEKLFF

J: TRBJ2-2
V: TRBV7-3
CDR3: CASSSPTGELFF

J: TRBJ2-2
V: TRBV5-1
CDR3: CASSLSTSRELFF

J: TRBJ1-4
V: TRBV3-1/TRBV3-2
CDR3: CASRRSALGEKLFF

J: TRBJ2-3
V: TRBV4-1
CDR3: CASSLVLDHTDTQYF

J: TRBJ2-1
V: TRBV27
CDR3: CASSFSPAVGNEQFF

J: TRBJ2-3
V: TRBV2
CDR3: CASSEGITTWNTDTQYF

J: TRBJ2-1
V: TRBV19
CDR3: CASRSHSGGEQFF

J: TRBJ2-1
V: TRBV2
CDR3: CASDASGYNEQFF

J: TRBJ2-7
V: TRBV5-1
CDR3: CASSLGLGIYKQYF

J: TRBJ1-1
V: TRBV19
CDR3: CASRLQGMNTEAFF

J: TRBJ1-1
V: TRBV4-1
CDR3: CASSQLLSTGATEAFF

J: TRBJ2-2
V: TRBV11-2
CDR3: CASSSAPGTGRKTGELFF

J: TRBJ1-2
V: TRBV30
CDR3: CAWRRGGYTF

J: TRBJ2-3
V: TRBV19
CDR3: CASSMNGRIDTQYF